The T cell receptor beta chain described here comes from a study of OX40 agonist ivuxolimab in advanced cancers. Blood specimens came from baseline, cycle 4 day 1, and cycle 7 day 1. Notes on the study in general: Clonal expansion was among the lowest in partial responders at 0.1-3.0 mg/kg, especially CD8+. In the expanded peripheral T cells, antigen specificity was never determined.

This table comes from immunoSEQ multiplex PCR, and its TCRdb copy is limited to in-frame clones, with some not included. The data hold some 34,000 clones, with 85% to 90% observed a single time. With respect to this clone: Antigen unknown.

Trimming removed 3 bases from V and 5 bases from J, with 15 bases in between. This CDR3 contains 15 residues. The germline V gene has CDR1 SGHDT and CDR2 YYEEEE. The rearrangement uses TRBV5-6 and TRBJ1-5; weak D call: TRBD1 (6 bases). The source material was CD4+ or CD8+ T cells sorted from blood, sampled in a trial of the OX40 agonist ivuxolimab. The clonotype was recovered from an adult with an advanced solid tumor such as melanoma, head and neck, liver or kidney cancer. CDR3 region: CASSSGHSGHQPQHF. In DNA form, the CDR3 reads TGTGCCAGCAGCTCGGGACATTCCGGTCATCAGCCCCAGCATTTT.